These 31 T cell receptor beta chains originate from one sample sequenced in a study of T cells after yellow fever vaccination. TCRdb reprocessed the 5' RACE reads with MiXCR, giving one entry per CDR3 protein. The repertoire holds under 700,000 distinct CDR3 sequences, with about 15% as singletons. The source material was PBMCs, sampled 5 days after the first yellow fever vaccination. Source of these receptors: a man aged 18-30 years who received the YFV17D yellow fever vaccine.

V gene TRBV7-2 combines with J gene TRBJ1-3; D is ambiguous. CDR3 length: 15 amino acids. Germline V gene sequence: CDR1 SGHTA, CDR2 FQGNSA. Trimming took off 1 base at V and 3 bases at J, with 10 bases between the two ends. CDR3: CASSLDAGIGNTIYF. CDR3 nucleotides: TGTGCCAGCAGCTTAGACGCGGGGATTGGAAACACCATATATTTT.

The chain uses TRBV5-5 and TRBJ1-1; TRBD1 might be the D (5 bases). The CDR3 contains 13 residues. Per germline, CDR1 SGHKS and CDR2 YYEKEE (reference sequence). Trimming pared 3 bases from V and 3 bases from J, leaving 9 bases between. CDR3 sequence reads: CASSWGSHTEAFF. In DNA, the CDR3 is TGTGCCAGCAGCTGGGGCAGTCACACTGAAGCTTTCTTT.

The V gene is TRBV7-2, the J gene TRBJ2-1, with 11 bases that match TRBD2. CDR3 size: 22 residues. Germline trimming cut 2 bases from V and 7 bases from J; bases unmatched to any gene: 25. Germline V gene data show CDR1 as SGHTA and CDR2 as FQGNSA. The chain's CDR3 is CASSLQFLASGGRDPIPNEQFF. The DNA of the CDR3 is TGTGCCAGCAGCTTACAATTTTTGGCTAGCGGGGGGCGCGATCCCATACCGAATGAGCAGTTCTTC.

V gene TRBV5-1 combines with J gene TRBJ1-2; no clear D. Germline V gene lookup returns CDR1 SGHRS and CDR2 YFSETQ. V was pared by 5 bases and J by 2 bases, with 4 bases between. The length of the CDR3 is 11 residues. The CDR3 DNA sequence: TGCGCCAGCAGGAACAACTATGGCTACACCTTC. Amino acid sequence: CASRNNYGYTF.

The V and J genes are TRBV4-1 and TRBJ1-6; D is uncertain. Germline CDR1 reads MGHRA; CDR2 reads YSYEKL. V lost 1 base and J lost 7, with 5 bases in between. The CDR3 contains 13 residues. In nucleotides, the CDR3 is TGCGCCAGCAGCCAAGCGCGGAATTCACCCCTCCACTTT. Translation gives CASSQARNSPLHF.

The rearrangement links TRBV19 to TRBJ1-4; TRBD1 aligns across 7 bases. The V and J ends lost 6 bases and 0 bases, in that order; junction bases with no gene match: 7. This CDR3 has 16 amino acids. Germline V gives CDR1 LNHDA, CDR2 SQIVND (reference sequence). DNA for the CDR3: TGTGCCAGTAGCACACAGGGGCGTGCAACTAATGAAAAACTGTTTTTT. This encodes CASSTQGRATNEKLFF.

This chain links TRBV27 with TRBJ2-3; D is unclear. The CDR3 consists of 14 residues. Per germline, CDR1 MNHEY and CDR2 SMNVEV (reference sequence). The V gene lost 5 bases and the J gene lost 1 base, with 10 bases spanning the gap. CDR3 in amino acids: CASSHFLGTDTQYF. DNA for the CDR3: TGTGCCAGCAGTCACTTCTTGGGCACAGATACGCAGTATTTT.

For the CDR3, the DNA is TGTGCCAGCTCACCACCATCCAAGAGGAATGAAAAACTGTTTTTT. This gives the protein CASSPPSKRNEKLFF. The genes are TRBV18 and TRBJ1-4, with D unclear. This CDR3 contains 15 residues. Germline values: CDR1 KGHSH, CDR2 LQKENI. Trimming took off 0 bases at V and 5 bases at J, with 10 bases between the two ends.

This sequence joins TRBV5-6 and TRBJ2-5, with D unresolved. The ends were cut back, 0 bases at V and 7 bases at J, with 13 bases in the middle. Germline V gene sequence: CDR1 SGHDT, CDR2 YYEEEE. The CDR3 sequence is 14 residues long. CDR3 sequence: CASSLGDPLWTQYF. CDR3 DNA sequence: TGTGCCAGCAGCTTGGGCGACCCCTTGTGGACCCAGTACTTC.

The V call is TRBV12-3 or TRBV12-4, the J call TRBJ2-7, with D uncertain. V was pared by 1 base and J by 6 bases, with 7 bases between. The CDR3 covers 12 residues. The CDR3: CASSLVLGEQYF. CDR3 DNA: TGTGCCAGCAGTTTAGTTCTTGGCGAGCAGTACTTC.

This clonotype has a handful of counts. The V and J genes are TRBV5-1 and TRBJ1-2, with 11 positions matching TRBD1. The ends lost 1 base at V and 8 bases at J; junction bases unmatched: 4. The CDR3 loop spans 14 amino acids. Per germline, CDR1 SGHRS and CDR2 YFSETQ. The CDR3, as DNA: TGCGCCAGCAGCTTGCGGGGACAGGGGGGCGGCTACACCTTC. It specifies CASSLRGQGGGYTF.

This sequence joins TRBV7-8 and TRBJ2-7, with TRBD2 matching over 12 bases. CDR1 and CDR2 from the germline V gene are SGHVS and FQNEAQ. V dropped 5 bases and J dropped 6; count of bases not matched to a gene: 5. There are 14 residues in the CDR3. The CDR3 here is CASSRLAGVSEQYV. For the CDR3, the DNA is TGTGCCAGCAGCCGACTAGCGGGGGTTTCCGAGCAGTACGTC.

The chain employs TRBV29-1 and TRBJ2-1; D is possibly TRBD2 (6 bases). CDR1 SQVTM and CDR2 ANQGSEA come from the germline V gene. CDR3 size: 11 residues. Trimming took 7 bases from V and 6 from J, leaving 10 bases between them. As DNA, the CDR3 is TGCAGCGGACTAGTACTCAATGAGCAGTTCTTC. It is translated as CSGLVLNEQFF.

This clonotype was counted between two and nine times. The CDR3 is CASSQVSGSNEKLFF. In DNA, the CDR3 is TGTGCCAGCAGCCAAGTTTCCGGGTCTAATGAAAAACTGTTTTTT. J is TRBJ1-4 and V is TRBV4-2; D unclear. V was clipped by 1 base and J by 3 bases, with 9 bases between them. Germline-derived CDR1 and CDR2 are LGHNA and YNFKEQ. The CDR3 totals 15 residues.

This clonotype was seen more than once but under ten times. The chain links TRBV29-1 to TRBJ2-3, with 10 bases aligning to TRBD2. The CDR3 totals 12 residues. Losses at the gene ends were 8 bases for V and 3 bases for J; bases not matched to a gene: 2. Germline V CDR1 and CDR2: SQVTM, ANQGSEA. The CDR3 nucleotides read TGCAGCCAGCGGGGGGGAACAGATACGCAGTATTTT. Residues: CSQRGGTDTQYF.

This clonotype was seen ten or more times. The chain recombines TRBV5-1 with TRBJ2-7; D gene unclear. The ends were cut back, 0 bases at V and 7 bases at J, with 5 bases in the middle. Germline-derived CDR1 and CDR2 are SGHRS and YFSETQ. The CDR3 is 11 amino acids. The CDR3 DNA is TGCGCCAGCAGCTTGGAAAGGGAGCAGTACTTC. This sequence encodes CASSLEREQYF. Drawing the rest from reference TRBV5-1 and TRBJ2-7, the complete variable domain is KAGVTQTPRYLIKTRGQQVTLSCSPISGHRSVSWYQQTPGQGLQFLFEYFSETQRNKGNFPGRFSGRQFSNSRSEMNVSTLELGDSALYLCASSLEREQYFGPGTRLTVT.

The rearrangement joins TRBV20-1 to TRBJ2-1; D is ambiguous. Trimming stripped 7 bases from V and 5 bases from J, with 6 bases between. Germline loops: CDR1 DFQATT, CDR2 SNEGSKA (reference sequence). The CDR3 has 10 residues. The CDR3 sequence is CSVSHNEQFF. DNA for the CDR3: TGCAGTGTTTCTCACAATGAGCAGTTCTTC.

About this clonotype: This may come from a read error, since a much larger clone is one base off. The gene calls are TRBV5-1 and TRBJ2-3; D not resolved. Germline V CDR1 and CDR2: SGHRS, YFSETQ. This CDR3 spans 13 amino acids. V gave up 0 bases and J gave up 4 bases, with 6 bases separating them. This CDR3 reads CASSLVLSDTQYF. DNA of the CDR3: TGCGCCAGCAGCTTGGTTCTCTCAGATACGCAGTATTTT.

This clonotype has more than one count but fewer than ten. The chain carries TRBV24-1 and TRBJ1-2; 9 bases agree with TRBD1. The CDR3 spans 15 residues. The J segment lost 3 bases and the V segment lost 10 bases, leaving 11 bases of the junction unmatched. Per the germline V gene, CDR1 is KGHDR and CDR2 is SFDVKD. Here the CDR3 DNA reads TGTGCCACTCTACCGGGACAGGGACTCGACTATGGCTACACCTTC. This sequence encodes CATLPGQGLDYGYTF.

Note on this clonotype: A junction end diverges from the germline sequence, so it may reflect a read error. The CDR3 reads CASSPQGGNQPQPF. CDR3 coding DNA: TGTGCCAGCAGCCCCCAAGGGGGCAATCAGCCCCAGCCTTTT. V usage is TRBV7-2 and J usage is TRBJ1-5; 7 bases are shared with TRBD1. Germline V gene lookup returns CDR1 SGHTA and CDR2 FQGNSA. CDR3 size: 14 residues.

The DNA for the CDR3 is TGTGCCAGCAGCCCGCGGGGCCATGAGCAGTTCTTC. Translating gives CASSPRGHEQFF. J is TRBJ2-1 and V is TRBV13; perhaps TRBD2 as D (6 bases). The CDR3 is made up of 12 amino acids. The V end lost 5 bases, the J end lost 8 bases, and 10 bases lay between the germline ends. The germline V gene has CDR1 PRHDT and CDR2 FYEKMQ (reference sequence).

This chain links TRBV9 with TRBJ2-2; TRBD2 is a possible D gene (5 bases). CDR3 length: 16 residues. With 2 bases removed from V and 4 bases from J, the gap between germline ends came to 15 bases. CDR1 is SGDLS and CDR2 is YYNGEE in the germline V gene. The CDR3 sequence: CASSVLDYPLTGELFF. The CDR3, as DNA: TGTGCCAGCAGCGTGCTAGACTACCCGCTCACCGGGGAGCTGTTTTTT.

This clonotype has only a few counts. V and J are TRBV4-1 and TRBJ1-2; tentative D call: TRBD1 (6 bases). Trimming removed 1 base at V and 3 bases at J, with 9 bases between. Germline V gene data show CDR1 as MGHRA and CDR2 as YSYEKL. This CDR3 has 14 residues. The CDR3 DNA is TGCGCCAGCAGCCAAGCAGGGGAAGACTATGGCTACACCTTC. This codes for CASSQAGEDYGYTF.

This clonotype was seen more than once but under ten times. Here the CDR3 reads CASSLSGGQIYEQYF. CDR3 nucleotide sequence: TGTGCCAGCAGTTTATCCGGGGGACAGATCTACGAGCAGTACTTC. The V and J genes are TRBV12-3 or TRBV12-4 and TRBJ2-7; D might be TRBD1 (7 bases). Trimming removed 2 bases at V and 3 bases at J, with 14 bases between. This CDR3 is built from 15 residues.

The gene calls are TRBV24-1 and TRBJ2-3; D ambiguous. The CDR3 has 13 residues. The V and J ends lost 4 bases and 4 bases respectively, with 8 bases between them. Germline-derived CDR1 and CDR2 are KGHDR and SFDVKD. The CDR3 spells CATSDPPPDTQYF. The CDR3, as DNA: TGTGCCACCAGTGACCCCCCTCCAGATACGCAGTATTTT.

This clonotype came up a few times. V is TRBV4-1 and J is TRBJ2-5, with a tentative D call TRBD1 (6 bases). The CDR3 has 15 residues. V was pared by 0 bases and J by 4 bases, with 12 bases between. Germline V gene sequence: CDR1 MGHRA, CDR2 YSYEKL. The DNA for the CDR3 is TGCGCCAGCAGCCAAGACGTAGGGGGTTCAGAGACCCAGTACTTC. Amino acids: CASSQDVGGSETQYF.

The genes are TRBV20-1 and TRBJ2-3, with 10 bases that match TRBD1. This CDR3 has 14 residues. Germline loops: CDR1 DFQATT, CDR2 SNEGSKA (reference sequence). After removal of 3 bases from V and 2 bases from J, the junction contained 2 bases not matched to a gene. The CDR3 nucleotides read TGCAGTGCTAGTGGGACAGGGGTCACAGATACGCAGTATTTT. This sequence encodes CSASGTGVTDTQYF.

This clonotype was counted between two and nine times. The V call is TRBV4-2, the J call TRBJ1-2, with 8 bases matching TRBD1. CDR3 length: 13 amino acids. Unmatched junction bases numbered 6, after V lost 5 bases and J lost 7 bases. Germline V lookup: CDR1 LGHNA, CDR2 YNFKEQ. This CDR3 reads CASSETGVGGYTF. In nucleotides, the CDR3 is TGTGCCAGCAGCGAGACAGGGGTCGGTGGCTACACCTTC.

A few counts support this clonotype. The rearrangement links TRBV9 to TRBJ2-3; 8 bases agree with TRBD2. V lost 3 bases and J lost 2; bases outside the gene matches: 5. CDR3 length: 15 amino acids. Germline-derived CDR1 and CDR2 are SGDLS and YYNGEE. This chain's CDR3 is CASSAHSGDTDTQYF. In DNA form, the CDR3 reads TGTGCCAGCAGCGCCCATAGCGGGGACACAGATACGCAGTATTTT.

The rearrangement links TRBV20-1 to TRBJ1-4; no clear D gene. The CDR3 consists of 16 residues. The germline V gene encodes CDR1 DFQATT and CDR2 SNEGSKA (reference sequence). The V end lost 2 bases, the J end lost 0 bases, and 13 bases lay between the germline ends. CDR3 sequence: CSARSGSRATNEKLFF. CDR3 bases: TGCAGTGCTAGATCGGGCAGTCGAGCAACTAATGAAAAACTGTTTTTT.

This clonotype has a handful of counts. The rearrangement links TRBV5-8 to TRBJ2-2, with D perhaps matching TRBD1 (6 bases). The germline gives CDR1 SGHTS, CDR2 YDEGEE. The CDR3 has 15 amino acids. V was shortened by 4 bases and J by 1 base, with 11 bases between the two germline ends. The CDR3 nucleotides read TGTGCCAGCAGCCTATTGACAGGGAACACCGGGGAGCTGTTTTTT. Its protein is CASSLLTGNTGELFF. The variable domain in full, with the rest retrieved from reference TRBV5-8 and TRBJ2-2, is EAGVTQSPTHLIKTRGQQATLRCSPISGHTSVYWYQQALGLGLQFLLWYDEGEERNRGNFPPRFSGRQFPNYSSELNVNALELEDSALYLCASSLLTGNTGELFFGEGSRLTVL.